The 26 T cell receptor beta chains in this list originate from one sample, sequenced in a study of cytomegalovirus exposure and HLA in healthy donors. The study ran its PCR with 60 Vbeta and 13 Jbeta primers. Produced via immunoSEQ multiplex PCR; TCRdb's table is partial and in-frame only. The sample includes 140,000 or so clones, 82% of them seen just once. Input material: PBMCs. These receptors originate from a male donor in good health and CMV-seronegative.

This clone was found a few times. The chain combines TRBV28 with TRBJ1-4, with 7 bases fitting TRBD1. The CDR3 contains 15 residues. Unmatched junction bases numbered 8, after V lost 5 bases and J lost 5 bases. The germline V gene has CDR1 MDHEN and CDR2 SYDVKM. CDR3 nucleotide sequence: TGTGCCAGCAGTCCCCGGGACAGTAGAAATGAAAAACTGTTTTTT. This gives the protein CASSPRDSRNEKLFF. Complete variable domain (other parts from reference TRBV28 and TRBJ1-4): DVKVTQSSRYLVKRTGEKVFLECVQDMDHENMFWYRQDPGLGLRLIYFSYDVKMKEKGDIPEGYSVSREKKERFSLILESASTNQTSMYLCASSPRDSRNEKLFFGSGTQLSVL.

The chain recombines TRBV19 with TRBJ1-3; TRBD1 agrees at 7 bases. V lost 3 bases, J lost 15 bases, and 11 bases stayed unmatched. CDR3 length: 13 amino acids. CDR1 is LNHDA, CDR2 SQIVND, per germline (reference sequence). CDR3 coding DNA: TGTGCCAGTAGTATCCCGGGACAGCCAACCCGATATTTT. It yields the protein CASSIPGQPTRYF.

The chain joins TRBV4-3 to TRBJ2-1; 9 nucleotides align to TRBD2. CDR3 length: 18 residues. Per germline, CDR1 LGHNA and CDR2 YSLEER. The junction had 18 bases not matched to a gene; V was cut back by 3 bases and J by 9 bases. CDR3 DNA sequence: TGCGCCAGCAGCCAGCGCCTTGGGGGACTAGCAGTATCCAGTGAGCAGTTCTTC. Its protein product is CASSQRLGGLAVSSEQFF.

The chain recombines TRBV30 with TRBJ2-2, with a possible D match to TRBD1 (6 bases). The CDR3 contains 14 residues. V was shortened by 3 bases and J by 8 bases, with 16 bases between the two germline ends. Per the germline V gene, CDR1 is GTSNPN and CDR2 is SVGIG (reference sequence). CDR3 sequence reads: CAWREDSMRGELFF. Here the CDR3 DNA reads TGTGCCTGGAGGGAGGACAGTATGAGGGGGGAGCTGTTTTTT.

The chain has TRBV9 and TRBJ2-7; D is possibly TRBD1 (5 bases). Trimming removed 0 bases from V and 4 bases from J, with 8 bases in between. The CDR3 totals 13 residues. CDR1 and CDR2 (germline): SGDLS, YYNGEE. The CDR3 region is CASSVEQGYEQYF. The DNA for the CDR3 is TGTGCCAGCAGCGTAGAGCAGGGATACGAGCAGTACTTC.

The rearrangement uses TRBV6-5 and TRBJ1-6; 7 bases line up with TRBD1. CDR1 is MNHEY and CDR2 is SVGAGI in the germline V gene. V trimming: 5 bases; J trimming: 12 bases; junction bases outside the gene matches: 10. The CDR3 loop spans 14 amino acids. The CDR3 sequence is CASSHQTGSQPLHF. Here the CDR3 DNA reads TGTGCCAGCAGTCATCAGACAGGGTCGCAACCCCTCCACTTT.

The chain recombines TRBV28 with TRBJ1-1; possible D gene TRBD1, 5 bases. CDR1 and CDR2 from the germline V gene are MDHEN and SYDVKM. The CDR3 sequence is 16 residues long. Trimming stripped 2 bases from V and 2 bases from J, with 15 bases between. The CDR3 nucleotides read TGTGCCAGCAGTTTAGGGACTTACTCACTAAACACTGAAGCTTTCTTT. This translates into CASSLGTYSLNTEAFF. The full variable domain, its missing parts supplied by reference TRBV28 and TRBJ1-1, is DVKVTQSSRYLVKRTGEKVFLECVQDMDHENMFWYRQDPGLGLRLIYFSYDVKMKEKGDIPEGYSVSREKKERFSLILESASTNQTSMYLCASSLGTYSLNTEAFFGQGTRLTVV.

This chain joins TRBV9 and TRBJ2-7; D is perhaps TRBD1 (6 bases). CDR3 length: 15 residues. The V end was cut by 0 bases, the J end by 0 bases, with 10 bases between. Germline-derived CDR1 and CDR2 are SGDLS and YYNGEE. The CDR3 loop is CASSVAQGSSYEQYF. CDR3 coding DNA: TGTGCCAGCAGCGTAGCACAGGGATCCTCCTACGAGCAGTACTTC.

The chain uses TRBV5-8 and TRBJ1-3; 7 nucleotides agree with TRBD1. With 5 bases clipped from V and 2 bases from J, the junction kept 13 bases outside the gene matches. Per germline, CDR1 SGHTS and CDR2 YDEGEE. The length of the CDR3 is 17 residues. The CDR3 DNA is TGTGCCAGCAGAATACAACCGGGACAGAATGCTGGAAACACCATATATTTT. Translated: CASRIQPGQNAGNTIYF.

The V and J genes are TRBV4-3 and TRBJ1-2; a weak D match, TRBD1 (6 bases). CDR1 LGHNA and CDR2 YSLEER come from the germline V gene. The ends were cut back, 2 bases at V and 4 bases at J, with 17 bases in the middle. The CDR3 extends over 16 amino acids. The CDR3, as DNA: TGCGCCAGCAGCCAAATCGTTGGGACACACGTCTATGGCTACACCTTC. It encodes CASSQIVGTHVYGYTF.

There are a few counts of this clone. Here the CDR3 reads CASSQGQGAAGELFF. The CDR3 coding sequence is TGCGCCAGCAGCCAAGGACAGGGTGCGGCCGGGGAGCTGTTTTTT. V and J are TRBV4-1 and TRBJ2-2, with 7 nucleotides matching TRBD1. The CDR3 has 15 amino acids. Germline V CDR1 and CDR2: MGHRA, YSYEKL. J was trimmed by 6 bases and V by 1 base; bases with no gene match: 5.

The rearrangement uses TRBV5-6 and TRBJ1-2, with D maybe TRBD1 (6 bases). The germline V gene has CDR1 SGHDT and CDR2 YYEEEE. V was shortened by 4 bases and J by 3 bases, with 16 bases between the two germline ends. There are 15 residues in the CDR3. The CDR3 bases are TGTGCCAGCAGCAGTACAGGGACGGGGTACTATGGCTACACCTTC. Its protein is CASSSTGTGYYGYTF.

The chain recombines TRBV29-1 with TRBJ2-7, with TRBD2 as a possible D gene (6 bases). The V gene's germline CDR1 is SQVTM and CDR2 ANQGSEA. This CDR3 has 10 residues. V was shortened by 7 bases and J by 3 bases, with 7 bases between the two germline ends. The CDR3 sequence is CSGGDYEQYF. The CDR3 nucleotides read TGCAGCGGGGGGGACTACGAGCAGTACTTC.

The V gene is TRBV25-1, the J gene TRBJ2-1; 9 positions agree with TRBD2. Germline values: CDR1 MGHDK, CDR2 SYGVNS. This CDR3 comprises 17 residues. V trimming: 0 bases; J trimming: 8 bases; junction bases outside the gene matches: 11. CDR3 in DNA: TGTGCCAGCAGTGAATACGAGGCGGGGGGGCCTCTCTATGAGCAGTTCTTC. It encodes CASSEYEAGGPLYEQFF.

This clone has just one count. The chain has TRBV2 and TRBJ1-5, with 12 bases lining up with TRBD1. CDR1 is SNHLY and CDR2 is FYNNEI in the germline V gene. J was trimmed by 2 bases and V by 10 bases; bases with no gene match: 9. This CDR3 contains 16 residues. DNA for the CDR3: TGTGCCACTAAGCCGGGACAGGGGGCTGGCAATCAGCCCCAGCATTTT. Its protein product is CATKPGQGAGNQPQHF.

This chain links TRBV7-9 with TRBJ2-1; 8 positions match TRBD2. CDR3 length: 19 amino acids. CDR1 and CDR2 (germline): SEHNR, FQNEAQ (reference sequence). The trim removed 5 bases at V and 5 bases at J, leaving 20 bases unmatched. The CDR3 DNA reads as TGTGCCAGCAGCCCACGGGAGGGAGGGCCGGATCCCAACGACAATGAGCAGTTCTTC. It encodes CASSPREGGPDPNDNEQFF.

This sequence joins TRBV7-9 and TRBJ2-5; D unresolved. The CDR3 sequence is 16 residues long. Trimming left V 0 bases short and J 1 base short, with 12 bases between. Germline V gene sequence: CDR1 SEHNR, CDR2 FQNEAQ (reference sequence). CDR3 loop: CASSLASGRPQETQYF. The CDR3 DNA reads TGTGCCAGCAGCTTAGCCTCAGGTCGGCCCCAAGAGACCCAGTACTTC.

The J gene is TRBJ2-1, the V gene TRBV5-1, with 7 positions matching TRBD2. The CDR3 length is 16 residues. Trimming at V came to 4 bases and at J to 5 bases, leaving 12 bases not matched to a gene. CDR1 and CDR2 from the germline V gene are SGHRS and YFSETQ. CDR3 nucleotide sequence: TGCGCCAGCAGCCCGGCCGGTAGCGGGTATAACAATGAGCAGTTCTTC. As protein: CASSPAGSGYNNEQFF.

This clone was observed a few times. The chain recombines TRBV27 with TRBJ2-3; D unclear. CDR1 and CDR2 from the germline V gene are MNHEY and SMNVEV (reference sequence). This CDR3 has 13 residues. Trimming took 4 bases from V and 0 from J, leaving 5 bases between them. The CDR3 nucleotides read TGTGCCAGCAGTTCCCCTAGCACAGATACGCAGTATTTT. Translation gives CASSSPSTDTQYF.

This clone was seen a handful of times. Sequence at one end of the junction differs from germline and may be a read error. The chain joins TRBV7-9 to TRBJ1-1, with 10 bases matching TRBD1. The CDR3 is made up of 16 amino acids. The germline CDR1 and CDR2 sequences are SEHNR and FQNEAQ (reference sequence). The CDR3 bases are TGTTCCAGCAGCTCTTGGACAGGGGGTTCTCCGACTGAAGCTTTCTTT. Protein product: CSSSSWTGGSPTEAFF. Complete variable domain (other parts from reference TRBV7-9 and TRBJ1-1): DTGVSQNPRHKITKRGQNVTFRCDPISEHNRLYWYRQTLGQGPEFLTYFQNEAQLEKSRLLSDRFSAERPKGSFSTLEIQRTEQGDSAMYLCSSSSWTGGSPTEAFFGQGTRLTVV.

The chain recombines TRBV11-2 with TRBJ2-5, with 10 positions matching TRBD2. This CDR3 region has 17 residues. In germline, CDR1 is SGHAT, CDR2 FQNNGV. The J segment lost 7 bases and the V segment lost 0 bases, leaving 11 bases of the junction unmatched. This CDR3 reads CASSLDPGLAGALTQYF. For the CDR3, the DNA is TGTGCCAGCAGCTTAGACCCCGGGCTAGCGGGGGCCCTGACCCAGTACTTC.

V gene TRBV7-2 combines with J gene TRBJ2-1, with a tentative D call TRBD1 (5 bases). Germline V gene lookup returns CDR1 SGHTA and CDR2 FQGNSA. V was cut by 2 bases and J by 5 bases, with 10 bases left in between. The CDR3 covers 14 residues. The CDR3 coding sequence is TGTGCCAGCAGCTTACTGGGGCCGGACAATGAGCAGTTCTTC. Translation gives CASSLLGPDNEQFF.

The genes are TRBV13 and TRBJ2-1; no clear D gene. The CDR3 length is 15 residues. V was clipped by 5 bases and J by 0 bases, with 11 bases between them. In germline, CDR1 is PRHDT, CDR2 FYEKMQ (reference sequence). The CDR3 here is CASSPSMSSYNEQFF. The CDR3 DNA reads as TGTGCCAGCAGCCCTTCCATGAGCTCCTACAATGAGCAGTTCTTC.

This rearrangement joins TRBV10-3 to TRBJ2-7; perhaps TRBD1 as D (7 bases). CDR1 is ENHRY, CDR2 SYGVKD, per germline. V lost 6 bases, J lost 2 bases, and 11 bases lay in between. There are 13 residues in the CDR3. The DNA of the CDR3 is TGTGCCATCAGCGCGGGACAGACCTACGAGCAGTACTTC. Translated, it gives CAISAGQTYEQYF.

The chain joins TRBV7-5 to TRBJ2-7; TRBD2 is the table's D call, not checked against the DNA. TRBV7-5 is recorded as a pseudogene. The CDR3 is 19 residues long. The CDR3 DNA sequence: TGTGCCAGAAGCTTAGCCCTTTACGCCGAGCTAAATCGGGACTACGAGCAGTACTTC. This encodes CARSLALYAELNRDYEQYF.

J is TRBJ1-1 and V is TRBV19; D remains unclear. V dropped 1 base and J dropped 11 bases, with 11 bases sitting between them. The CDR3 has 12 amino acids. Germline V gene data show CDR1 as LNHDA and CDR2 as SQIVND (reference sequence). CDR3 amino acids: CASSIVSGMAFF. DNA for the CDR3: TGTGCCAGTAGTATAGTGTCAGGTATGGCTTTCTTT.